The 8 T cell receptor beta chains below were found in one sample sequenced in a study of shared clonotypes between healthy human individuals. The assay was immunoSEQ multiplex PCR, and TCRdb's table has in-frame clones only and misses some. The sample yields approximately 700,000 clones, around four fifths seen once. The sequenced sample was memory CD4+ T cells sorted from blood. The subset denotes: CD45RA-negative fraction. These receptor sequences come from a woman under 40 in good health.

The gene calls are TRBV7-2 and TRBJ2-5, with 10 bases fitting TRBD2. V lost 1 base and J lost 4; bases outside the gene matches: 15. Germline loops: CDR1 SGHTA, CDR2 FQGNSA. The CDR3 spans 19 residues. CDR3 nucleotides: TGTGCCAGCAGCTTAGGGGCGGTAGGGAGCGGGAGGGCCGCAGAGACCCAGTACTTC. Amino acids: CASSLGAVGSGRAAETQYF.

The chain combines TRBV7-9 with TRBJ1-5; the D gene is possibly TRBD1 (5 bases). Deletions cut 0 bases from V and 6 bases from J, with 18 bases between. Germline V gives CDR1 SEHNR, CDR2 FQNEAQ (reference sequence). This CDR3 has 17 residues. The CDR3 loop reads CASSLASGRVRSQPQHF. The CDR3 DNA follows: TGTGCCAGCAGCTTAGCGTCGGGGCGGGTGCGGAGTCAGCCCCAGCATTTT.

This clone was counted a few times. V usage is TRBV27 and J usage is TRBJ2-1; D assignment may be TRBD1 or TRBD2 (5 bases each). CDR1 and CDR2 from the germline V gene are MNHEY and SMNVEV (reference sequence). CDR3 length: 12 residues. The V end lost 1 base, the J end lost 7 bases, and 5 bases lay between the germline ends. CDR3: CASSLWGNEQFF. In DNA, the CDR3 is TGTGCCAGCAGTTTATGGGGGAATGAGCAGTTCTTC.

This clone was seen ten or more times. The chain uses TRBV7-9 and TRBJ1-2; D perhaps matches TRBD1 (6 bases). The CDR3 has 13 residues. With 8 bases removed from V and 2 bases from J, the gap between germline ends came to 12 bases. CDR1 is SEHNR, CDR2 FQNEAQ, per germline (reference sequence). CDR3 nucleotide sequence: TGTGCCAGCGCTCGACAGGAGAACTATGGCTACACCTTC. Its translation is CASARQENYGYTF.

The chain uses TRBV7-9 and TRBJ2-1; D assignment may be TRBD1 or TRBD2 (5 bases each). V was trimmed by 5 bases and J by 7 bases, leaving 12 bases between them. The CDR3 sequence is 13 residues long. Germline-derived CDR1 and CDR2 are SEHNR and FQNEAQ (reference sequence). This CDR3 reads CASSRGRLNEQFF. The DNA for the CDR3 is TGTGCCAGCAGCCGGGGACGTTTGAATGAGCAGTTCTTC.

The rearrangement joins TRBV11-3 to TRBJ1-3; no definite D call. The CDR3 consists of 13 residues. CDR1 is SGHNT and CDR2 is YENEEA in the germline V gene. Trimming removed 0 bases from V and 2 bases from J, with 2 bases in between. The CDR3 DNA reads as TGTGCCAGCAGCTTAGATCCTGGAAACACCATATATTTT. Its protein product is CASSLDPGNTIYF.

The chain employs TRBV9 and TRBJ1-4; D uncertain. CDR3 length: 14 residues. In germline, CDR1 is SGDLS, CDR2 YYNGEE. V was shortened by 0 bases and J by 2 bases, with 5 bases between the two germline ends. Here the CDR3 DNA reads TGTGCCAGCAGCGTAGATTTTACTAATGAAAAACTGTTTTTT. This gives the protein CASSVDFTNEKLFF.

The rearrangement joins TRBV2 to TRBJ2-1; TRBD2 matches 12 bases. Germline V lookup: CDR1 SNHLY, CDR2 FYNNEI. The CDR3 runs 16 residues. V shed 4 bases, J shed 5 bases, and the junction held 6 bases outside the gene matches. CDR3 in amino acids: CASSGLLAGGDNEQFF. Written as DNA, the CDR3 is TGTGCCAGCAGTGGGCTGCTAGCGGGAGGGGACAATGAGCAGTTCTTC.